The 24 T cell receptor beta chains below come from one sample, sequenced in a study of blood T cell repertoires in COVID-19. Profiled with immunoSEQ multiplex PCR; TCRdb holds only in-frame clones, not every one. The sample carries some 280,000 clones, 75% to 90% recorded once. Sequenced sample: peripheral blood. These receptors all stem from a woman between 25 and 40 years old with active or convalescent COVID-19.

The chain recombines TRBV30 with TRBJ2-7; D may be TRBD1 (6 bases). Trimming cost V 5 bases and J 2 bases, with 10 bases left between them. Germline CDR1 GTSNPN, CDR2 SVGIG (reference sequence). CDR3 size: 12 residues. As DNA, the CDR3 is TGTGCCTGGGGAACAGGGACCTACGAGCAGTACTTC. Translating it yields CAWGTGTYEQYF.

The V call is TRBV7-9, the J call TRBJ2-5, with TRBD2 identical over 12 bases. Trimming took 5 bases from V and 4 from J; bases not matched to a gene: 5. In germline, CDR1 is SEHNR, CDR2 FQNEAQ (reference sequence). CDR3 size: 15 residues. In DNA form, the CDR3 reads TGTGCCAGCAGCACGACTAGCGGGGGTATAGAGACCCAGTACTTC. It encodes CASSTTSGGIETQYF.

The chain is built from TRBV5-6 and TRBJ2-7, with TRBD1 as a possible D gene (6 bases). The V end lost 1 base, the J end lost 2 bases, and 16 bases lay between the germline ends. Germline-derived CDR1 and CDR2 are SGHDT and YYEEEE. This CDR3 contains 16 residues. The CDR3 here is CASSLSEQGQTYEQYF. CDR3 DNA: TGTGCCAGCAGCTTGTCTGAACAGGGCCAAACCTACGAGCAGTACTTC. The whole variable domain, filled in from reference TRBV5-6 and TRBJ2-7, reads DAGVTQSPTHLIKTRGQQVTLRCSPKSGHDTVSWYQQALGQGPQFIFQYYEEEERQRGNFPDRFSGHQFPNYSSELNVNALLLGDSALYLCASSLSEQGQTYEQYFGPGTRLTVT.

The chain joins TRBV3-1 (or the pseudogene TRBV3-2) to TRBJ2-3; no reliable D call. This CDR3 region has 16 residues. Germline-derived CDR1 and CDR2 are LGHDT and YNNKEL (reference sequence). The V end was cut by 2 bases, the J end by 1 base, with 13 bases between. CDR3 loop: CASSQPTFWGTDTQYF. The CDR3, as DNA: TGTGCCAGCAGCCAACCGACTTTCTGGGGCACAGATACGCAGTATTTT.

The chain has TRBV7-2 and TRBJ1-1, with 7 bases identical to TRBD1. The V segment lost 6 bases and the J segment 0 bases; nucleotides outside the gene matches: 7. The germline V gene has CDR1 SGHTA and CDR2 FQGNSA. CDR3 size: 15 residues. CDR3: CASSPRTGLNTEAFF. CDR3 nucleotides: TGTGCCAGCAGTCCTAGGACAGGACTGAACACTGAAGCTTTCTTT.

V gene TRBV24-1 combines with J gene TRBJ2-1; the match to TRBD2 covers 8 bases. CDR3 size: 13 residues. Germline values: CDR1 KGHDR, CDR2 SFDVKD. J was trimmed by 8 bases and V by 5 bases; bases with no gene match: 4. CDR3 loop: CATSVPGGHEQFF. The CDR3 nucleotides read TGTGCCACCAGTGTGCCGGGGGGGCATGAGCAGTTCTTC.

The rearrangement links TRBV6-2 or TRBV6-3 to TRBJ2-5, with TRBD2 matching over 12 bases. Germline CDR1 is MNHEY and CDR2 is SVGEGT. The trim removed 6 bases at V and 6 bases at J, leaving 8 bases unmatched. This CDR3 region has 15 residues. The chain's CDR3 is CASSPSGGAMKTQYF. CDR3 nucleotide sequence: TGTGCCAGCAGCCCTAGCGGGGGGGCCATGAAGACCCAGTACTTC.

This chain connects TRBV11-1 to TRBJ1-2; the D gene is possibly TRBD1 (5 bases). V was pared by 3 bases and J by 2 bases, with 10 bases between. This CDR3 spans 14 amino acids. From germline, CDR1 is SGHAT and CDR2 FQDESV (reference sequence). The CDR3 here is CASSFAAGNYGYTF. The CDR3 coding sequence is TGTGCCAGCAGCTTCGCGGCAGGGAACTATGGCTACACCTTC. Variable domain in full (rest from reference TRBV11-1 and TRBJ1-2): EAEVAQSPRYKITEKSQAVAFWCDPISGHATLYWYRQILGQGPELLVQFQDESVVDDSQLPKDRFSAERLKGVDSTLKIQPAELGDSAMYLCASSFAAGNYGYTFGSGTRLTVV.

The gene calls are TRBV19 and TRBJ2-7; 10 bases line up with TRBD2. The germline V gene has CDR1 LNHDA and CDR2 SQIVND (reference sequence). After removal of 4 bases from V and 6 bases from J, the junction contained 6 bases not matched to a gene. This CDR3 contains 14 residues. The chain's CDR3 is CASSTSGGRSEQYF. The CDR3 DNA reads as TGTGCCAGTAGTACTAGCGGGGGTCGCTCCGAGCAGTACTTC.

J is TRBJ2-5 and V is TRBV19; TRBD2 matches at 10 bases. The CDR3 is made up of 15 amino acids. Per germline, CDR1 LNHDA and CDR2 SQIVND (reference sequence). Trimming took 5 bases from V and 5 from J; bases not matched to a gene: 8. The CDR3 sequence: CASSQWTSGVETQYF. The DNA of the CDR3 is TGTGCCAGTAGTCAATGGACTAGCGGCGTGGAGACCCAGTACTTC. Combining the CDR3 with reference TRBV19 and TRBJ2-5 gives the whole variable domain DGGITQSPKYLFRKEGQNVTLSCEQNLNHDAMYWYRQDPGQGLRLIYYSQIVNDFQKGDIAEGYSVSREKKESFPLTVTSAQKNPTAFYLCASSQWTSGVETQYFGPGTRLLVL.

The gene calls are TRBV6-2 or TRBV6-3 and TRBJ2-7, with a possible D match to TRBD1 (5 bases). The CDR3 is 14 amino acids. V gave up 5 bases and J gave up 3 bases, with 14 bases separating them. Germline assignment: CDR1 MNHEY and CDR2 SVGEGT. For the CDR3, the DNA is TGTGCCAGCAGTCCCCGTTCAGGGATCTACGAGCAGTACTTC. As protein: CASSPRSGIYEQYF.

This clone was picked up one time. The CDR3 sequence is CATSRGGITGILGNTEAFF. The CDR3 region has the DNA TGTGCCACCAGCAGAGGGGGAATTACAGGGATATTAGGGAACACTGAAGCTTTCTTT. The chain links TRBV15 to TRBJ1-1; tentatively, D is TRBD1 (6 bases). Between the trimmed V and J ends, which lost 1 base and 1 base, there was a span of 22 bases. Looked up from germline, CDR1 is LNHNV and CDR2 is YYDKDF (reference sequence). The CDR3 runs to 19 residues.

The chain uses TRBV11-3 and TRBJ2-7; 11 nucleotides match TRBD1. The CDR3 length is 14 residues. From germline, CDR1 is SGHNT and CDR2 YENEEA. The V and J ends lost 6 bases and 2 bases, in that order; junction bases with no gene match: 3. DNA of the CDR3: TGTGCCAGCAGTCCGGGACAGGGGGCCTACGAGCAGTACTTC. It encodes CASSPGQGAYEQYF.

The chain joins TRBV11-1 to TRBJ2-7; D gene unclear. Germline V gene sequence: CDR1 SGHAT, CDR2 FQDESV (reference sequence). The CDR3 totals 15 residues. V dropped 1 base and J dropped 1 base, with 11 bases sitting between them. CDR3 coding DNA: TGTGCCAGCAGCTTAGGGGCAGGCAATTCCTACGAGCAGTACTTC. It translates to CASSLGAGNSYEQYF.

The rearrangement links TRBV5-1 to TRBJ2-1, with D perhaps matching TRBD2 (7 bases). Germline assignment: CDR1 SGHRS and CDR2 YFSETQ. The CDR3 is 16 residues long. Trimming left V 0 bases short and J 4 bases short, with 14 bases between. The CDR3 region is CASSLVTGGGYNEQFF. The CDR3 DNA reads TGCGCCAGCAGCTTGGTAACGGGGGGCGGGTACAATGAGCAGTTCTTC.

V and J are TRBV10-3 and TRBJ2-7, with D unresolved. The CDR3 is 12 amino acids. The germline V and J ends were trimmed by 2 bases and 2 bases, with 4 bases remaining between them. CDR1 ENHRY and CDR2 SYGVKD come from the germline V gene. The CDR3 loop is CAISENTYEQYF. CDR3 DNA sequence: TGTGCCATCAGTGAGAACACCTACGAGCAGTACTTC.

This sequence joins TRBV9 and TRBJ2-7, with 7 bases lining up with TRBD1. Losses at the gene ends were 3 bases for V and 4 bases for J; bases not matched to a gene: 10. This CDR3 has 15 residues. Germline V CDR1 and CDR2: SGDLS, YYNGEE. Here the CDR3 DNA reads TGTGCCAGCAGCGACGGAGCCGGGACAGTTTACGAGCAGTACTTC. Protein product: CASSDGAGTVYEQYF.

This chain joins TRBV6-4 and TRBJ1-1, with D perhaps matching TRBD1 (5 bases). Germline values: CDR1 MRHNA, CDR2 SNTAGT. Trimming shortened V by 8 bases and J by 2 bases, and 15 bases separated the two germline ends. The CDR3 runs 14 residues. The CDR3, as DNA: TGTGCCAGCCGGATCAGGGAAACCAACACTGAAGCTTTCTTT. This codes for CASRIRETNTEAFF.

For this clone: The same CDR3 is also encoded by other DNA sequences in this sample. The chain has TRBV28 and TRBJ2-3, with D possibly TRBD2 on 6 matching bases. Between the trimmed V and J ends, which lost 2 bases and 3 bases, there was a span of 12 bases. The germline CDR1 and CDR2 sequences are MDHEN and SYDVKM. CDR3 size: 15 residues. The CDR3 region has the DNA TGTGCCAGCAGTTTACCCAGCGGACTAACAGATACGCAGTATTTT. Amino acids: CASSLPSGLTDTQYF.

The chain's CDR3 is CASSLWLGGNSPLHF. The CDR3 nucleotides are TGTGCCAGCAGCCTCTGGCTCGGGGGGAATTCACCCCTCCACTTT. The chain combines TRBV7-2 with TRBJ1-6, with D perhaps TRBD1 (5 bases). This CDR3 is built from 15 residues. CDR1 is SGHTA, CDR2 FQGNSA, per germline. Trimming took 5 bases from V and 7 from J, leaving 15 bases between them. Supplemented by reference TRBV7-2 and TRBJ1-6, the full variable domain reads GAGVSQSPSNKVTEKGKDVELRCDPISGHTALYWYRQSLGQGLEFLIYFQGNSAPDKSGLPSDRFSAERTGGSVSTLTIQRTQQEDSAVYLCASSLWLGGNSPLHFGNGTRLTVT.

The rearrangement joins TRBV30 to TRBJ1-1; D uncertain. The germline V and J ends were trimmed by 4 bases and 2 bases, with 11 bases remaining between them. The CDR3 is made up of 13 amino acids. Germline CDR1 and CDR2: GTSNPN and SVGIG (reference sequence). The CDR3: CAWTLGRNTEAFF. The DNA for the CDR3 is TGTGCCTGGACCCTGGGCAGAAACACTGAAGCTTTCTTT.

The chain uses TRBV18 and TRBJ1-1, with 8 bases fitting TRBD1. Trimming removed 2 bases from V and 4 bases from J; junction bases left unmatched: 3. The CDR3 contains 14 residues. CDR1 is KGHSH and CDR2 is LQKENI in the germline V gene. The CDR3 is CASSPSGQGTEAFF. The CDR3 nucleotides are TGTGCCAGCTCACCATCTGGACAGGGCACTGAAGCTTTCTTT.

The chain recombines TRBV19 with TRBJ2-3, with TRBD2 matching 13 bases. The germline CDR1 and CDR2 sequences are LNHDA and SQIVND (reference sequence). V gave up 2 bases and J gave up 6 bases; unmatched junction bases: 5. The CDR3 has 16 amino acids. CDR3 in DNA: TGTGCCAGTAGTATACCGGGACTAGCGGGGTGGGATACGCAGTATTTT. Translating gives CASSIPGLAGWDTQYF.

The chain recombines TRBV2 with TRBJ2-7; D may be TRBD1 (5 bases). V lost 6 bases and J 3 bases, leaving 9 bases between the germline ends. This CDR3 is built from 12 residues. Germline assignment: CDR1 SNHLY and CDR2 FYNNEI. The CDR3 is CASRQESYEQYF. CDR3 coding DNA: TGTGCCAGCAGACAGGAGAGCTACGAGCAGTACTTC.